This TCR beta chain was sequenced during a study of CD8 T cells in Susac syndrome. RNA, at roughly 0.5 to 1 ug, was reverse transcribed with random hexamers. MiXCR, applied by TCRdb to the immunoSEQ multiplex PCR reads, yields one record per CDR3 protein. The table has 40,000 to 60,000 distinct CDR3 sequences, roughly 93% seen once. Germline CDR1 LNHNV, CDR2 YYDKDF (reference sequence). This CDR3 comprises 15 residues. The V gene lost 1 base and the J gene lost 7 bases, with 13 bases spanning the gap. The clonotype originates from a human donor with multiple sclerosis. The chain carries TRBV15 and TRBJ2-2; D tentatively reads TRBD1 or TRBD2 (5 bases each). Material for sequencing was CD8+ T cells from PBMCs. CDR3 residues: CATSRGHGDGGELFF. In DNA, the CDR3 is TGTGCCACCAGCAGAGGACACGGGGACGGCGGGGAGCTGTTTTTT. Drawing the rest from reference TRBV15 and TRBJ2-2, the complete variable domain is DAMVIQNPRYQVTQFGKPVTLSCSQTLNHNVMYWYQQKSSQAPKLLFHYYDKDFNNEADTPDNFQSRRPNTSFCFLDIRSPGLGDTAMYLCATSRGHGDGGELFFGEGSRLTVL.